The 8 T cell receptor beta chains given below trace back to one sample, sequenced in a study of T cell changes during pregnancy in multiple sclerosis. TCRdb's table, derived via immunoSEQ multiplex PCR, lists solely in-frame clones and lacks some. This repertoire shows some 59,000 clones, roughly nine tenths found once; its top ten account for about 2.3%. This specimen was peripheral blood, taken in the first trimester of pregnancy. These receptors came from a female donor with multiple sclerosis, enrolled in a pregnancy study.

The V call is TRBV7-6, the J call TRBJ1-4; D possibly corresponds to TRBD1 (6 bases). The germline V gene encodes CDR1 SGHVS and CDR2 FNYEAQ. The V end lost 4 bases, the J end lost 8 bases, and 11 bases lay between the germline ends. CDR3 length: 13 amino acids. The CDR3 loop is CASSYGQGEKLFF. Here the CDR3 DNA reads TGTGCCAGCAGCTATGGGCAGGGGGAAAAACTGTTTTTT.

V usage is TRBV7-6 and J usage is TRBJ2-1, with D perhaps TRBD1 (5 bases). V shed 2 bases and J shed 4 bases, with 12 bases lying between them. From germline, CDR1 is SGHVS and CDR2 FNYEAQ. The CDR3 has 15 amino acids. DNA for the CDR3: TGTGCCAGCAGCTTAACAGCAGGGAAGTACAATGAGCAGTTCTTC. It yields the protein CASSLTAGKYNEQFF.

This clone was detected only once. The chain combines TRBV9 with TRBJ2-5; no clear D. This CDR3 comprises 13 residues. Trimming took 0 bases from V and 5 from J, leaving 8 bases between them. Germline loops: CDR1 SGDLS, CDR2 YYNGEE. The CDR3 region is CASSVGILETQYF. The CDR3, as DNA: TGTGCCAGCAGCGTAGGAATACTGGAGACCCAGTACTTC.

This chain joins TRBV23-1 and TRBJ1-5; tentatively, D is TRBD1 (6 bases). TRBV23-1 carries the ORF label, with uncertain function. Trimming stripped 0 bases from V and 1 base from J, with 13 bases between. CDR3 size: 17 residues. CDR3 loop: CASSQSWEQGSNQPQHF. DNA for the CDR3: TGCGCCAGCAGTCAATCGTGGGAACAGGGCAGCAATCAGCCCCAGCATTTT.

This sequence joins TRBV18 and TRBJ2-5; D possibly corresponds to TRBD1 (6 bases). V was cut by 4 bases and J by 2 bases, with 14 bases left in between. The CDR3 extends over 15 amino acids. From germline, CDR1 is KGHSH and CDR2 LQKENI. The CDR3 spells CASSRQDPAQETQYF. The DNA of the CDR3 is TGTGCCAGCTCACGACAGGATCCTGCTCAAGAGACCCAGTACTTC.

In this sample, this clone turned up once. This chain connects TRBV29-1 to TRBJ2-1; 9 positions agree with TRBD1. CDR3 length: 15 amino acids. Trimming removed 7 bases from V and 4 bases from J; junction bases left unmatched: 11. The germline gives CDR1 SQVTM, CDR2 ANQGSEA. The CDR3, as DNA: TGCAGCGCTTGTTCCGGGACAGGGTCATACAATGAGCAGTTCTTC. Encoded protein: CSACSGTGSYNEQFF.

The chain links TRBV11-3 to TRBJ2-3; TRBD2 might be the D (6 bases). Germline CDR1 is SGHNT and CDR2 is YENEEA. The CDR3 spans 16 residues. V lost 1 base and J 5 bases, leaving 16 bases between the germline ends. The chain's CDR3 is CASSLGYGPGGDTQYF. CDR3 DNA sequence: TGTGCCAGCAGCTTAGGGTACGGGCCCGGGGGAGATACGCAGTATTTT.

V and J are TRBV18 and TRBJ2-3; a possible D gene is TRBD2 (6 bases). Germline V lookup: CDR1 KGHSH, CDR2 LQKENI. This CDR3 spans 14 amino acids. V shed 8 bases and J shed 3 bases, with 15 bases lying between them. The CDR3 nucleotides are TGTGCCAGCCACCTGGCGGGAATGACAGATACGCAGTATTTT. Protein sequence: CASHLAGMTDTQYF.